One and the same sample provided the 3 T cell receptor beta chains below, sequenced in a study of cytomegalovirus exposure and HLA in healthy donors. The PCR contained 60 Vbeta and 13 Jbeta primers. TCRdb's copy holds only in-frame clones and misses some; the assay was immunoSEQ multiplex PCR. The sample contains about 130,000 clones, about 80% of which appear only once. The sequenced sample consisted of PBMCs. These receptors were collected from a man younger than 40 in good health and CMV-seronegative.

The chain carries TRBV11-2 and TRBJ1-4; D perhaps matches TRBD1 (5 bases). V was cut by 6 bases and J by 8 bases, with 19 bases left in between. The CDR3 runs 15 residues. Germline CDR1 reads SGHAT; CDR2 reads FQNNGV. The DNA for the CDR3 is TGTGCCAGCAGTCTAAGGGGAACAACTCGGGAAAAACTGTTTTTT. Encoded protein: CASSLRGTTREKLFF.

The rearrangement links TRBV9 to TRBJ2-1; 10 bases fit TRBD2. V shed 2 bases and J 6 bases; nucleotides not matched to a gene: 8. CDR1 and CDR2 (germline): SGDLS, YYNGEE. The CDR3 extends over 16 amino acids. The CDR3: CASSVGVAGGINEQFF. CDR3 sequence (DNA): TGTGCCAGCAGCGTTGGAGTAGCGGGAGGTATCAATGAGCAGTTCTTC.

This clone was observed once. J is TRBJ2-2 and V is TRBV9, with TRBD2 matching 7 bases. Trimming cost V 0 bases and J 7 bases; bases outside gene matches: 9. The CDR3 has 16 amino acids. Germline V gene sequence: CDR1 SGDLS, CDR2 YYNGEE. Written as DNA, the CDR3 is TGTGCCAGCAGCGTAGTAAGTAGCGGGCCCATCGGGGAGCTGTTTTTT. Its protein product is CASSVVSSGPIGELFF.